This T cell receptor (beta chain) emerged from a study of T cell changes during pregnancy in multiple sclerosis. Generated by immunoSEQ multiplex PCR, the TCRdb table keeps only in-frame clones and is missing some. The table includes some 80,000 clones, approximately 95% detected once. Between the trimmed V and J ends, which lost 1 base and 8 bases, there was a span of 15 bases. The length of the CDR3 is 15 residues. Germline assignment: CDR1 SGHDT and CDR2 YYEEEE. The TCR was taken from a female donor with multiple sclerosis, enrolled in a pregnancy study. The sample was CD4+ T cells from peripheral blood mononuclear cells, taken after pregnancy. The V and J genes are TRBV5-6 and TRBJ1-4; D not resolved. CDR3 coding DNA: TGTGCCAGCAGCTTGACCGGGAAAAGAGAAGAAAAACTGTTTTTT. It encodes CASSLTGKREEKLFF.